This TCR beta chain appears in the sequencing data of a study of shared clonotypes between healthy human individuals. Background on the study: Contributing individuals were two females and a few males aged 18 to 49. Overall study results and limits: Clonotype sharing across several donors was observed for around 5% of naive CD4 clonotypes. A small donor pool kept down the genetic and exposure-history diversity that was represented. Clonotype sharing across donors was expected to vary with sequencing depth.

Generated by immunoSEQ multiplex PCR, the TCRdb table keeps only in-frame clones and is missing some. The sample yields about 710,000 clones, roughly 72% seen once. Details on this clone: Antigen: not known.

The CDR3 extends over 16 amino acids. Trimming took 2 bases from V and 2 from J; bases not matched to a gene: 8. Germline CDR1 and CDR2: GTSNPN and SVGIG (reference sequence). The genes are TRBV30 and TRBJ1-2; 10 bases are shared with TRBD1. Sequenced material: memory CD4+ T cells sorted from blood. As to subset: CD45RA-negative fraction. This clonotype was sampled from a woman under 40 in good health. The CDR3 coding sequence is TGTGCCTGGAGTAGAATGGGGACAGGGGCGAACTATGGCTACACCTTC. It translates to CAWSRMGTGANYGYTF.